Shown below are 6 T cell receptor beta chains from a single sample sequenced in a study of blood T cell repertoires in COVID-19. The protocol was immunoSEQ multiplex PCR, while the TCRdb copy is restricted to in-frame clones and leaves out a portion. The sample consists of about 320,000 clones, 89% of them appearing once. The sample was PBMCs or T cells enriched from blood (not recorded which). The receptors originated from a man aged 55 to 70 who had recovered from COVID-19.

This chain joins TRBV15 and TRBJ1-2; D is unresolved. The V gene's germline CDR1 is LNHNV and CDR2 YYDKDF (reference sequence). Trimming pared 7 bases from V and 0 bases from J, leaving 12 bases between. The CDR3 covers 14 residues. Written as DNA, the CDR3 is TGTGCCACCATCCCATACAGTGCTAACTATGGCTACACCTTC. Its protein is CATIPYSANYGYTF.

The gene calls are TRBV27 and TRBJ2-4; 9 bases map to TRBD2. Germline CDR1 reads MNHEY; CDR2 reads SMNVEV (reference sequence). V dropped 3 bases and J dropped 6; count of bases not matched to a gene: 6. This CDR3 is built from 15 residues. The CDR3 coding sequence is TGTGCCAGCAGTTTCGGCGGGAGGGCCTTAAACATTCAGTACTTC. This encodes CASSFGGRALNIQYF.

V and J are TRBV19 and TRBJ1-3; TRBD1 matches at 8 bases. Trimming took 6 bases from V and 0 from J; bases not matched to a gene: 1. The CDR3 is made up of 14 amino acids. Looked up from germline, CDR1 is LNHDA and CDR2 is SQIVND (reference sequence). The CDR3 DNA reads TGTGCCAGTAGAGGGACAGGCTCTGGAAACACCATATATTTT. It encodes CASRGTGSGNTIYF. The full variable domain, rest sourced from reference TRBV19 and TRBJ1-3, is DGGITQSPKYLFRKEGQNVTLSCEQNLNHDAMYWYRQDPGQGLRLIYYSQIVNDFQKGDIAEGYSVSREKKESFPLTVTSAQKNPTAFYLCASRGTGSGNTIYFGEGSWLTVV.

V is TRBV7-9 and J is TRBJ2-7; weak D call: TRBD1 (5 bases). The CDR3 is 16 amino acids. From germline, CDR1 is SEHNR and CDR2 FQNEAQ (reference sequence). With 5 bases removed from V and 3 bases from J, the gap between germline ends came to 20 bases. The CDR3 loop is CASSPGGAGKYYEQYF. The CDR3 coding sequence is TGTGCCAGCAGCCCGGGTGGGGCAGGGAAATACTACGAGCAGTACTTC.

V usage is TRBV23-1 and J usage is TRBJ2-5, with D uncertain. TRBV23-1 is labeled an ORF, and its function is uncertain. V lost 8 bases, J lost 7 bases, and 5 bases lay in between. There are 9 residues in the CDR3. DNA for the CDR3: TGCGCCAGCCCCGGGACCCAGTACTTC. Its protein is CASPGTQYF.

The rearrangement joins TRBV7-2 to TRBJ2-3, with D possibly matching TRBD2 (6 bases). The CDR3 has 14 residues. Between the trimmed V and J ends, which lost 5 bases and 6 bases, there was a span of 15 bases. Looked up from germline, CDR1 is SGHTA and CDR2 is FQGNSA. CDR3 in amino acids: CASSPGTGWDTQYF. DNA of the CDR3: TGTGCCAGCAGCCCCGGGACTGGATGGGATACGCAGTATTTT.